This T cell receptor (beta chain) was profiled in a study of blood T cell repertoires in COVID-19 (dated by TCRdb to about 2020). Regarding the study in general: Samples from collaborators originated in the United States, Italy and Spain and spanned both the acute and convalescent phases of COVID-19. The material from the prospective study consisted of cDNA or gDNA derived from T cells, B-cell-depleted T cells, or PBMCs. The dataset comprised deeply sampled blood TCRbeta repertoires from subjects exposed to, actively infected with, or recovered from COVID-19. The repertoires were made available in a free public database intended to serve as a resource for research on the immune response to SARS-CoV-2. The samples were drawn from two sources: the first 160 participants of the ongoing ImmuneRACE study, and 1,254 subjects contributed by 6 global collaborators. Sample metadata almost always included a de-identified subject ID, COVID-19 status, age in years and sex. Where HLA class I and class II types were available, the types were taken from metadata supplied by the sample provider, not from assay-based typing. General conclusions and limits of the study: The quantity of clinical and demographic metadata differed by source and by participant and was supplied without curation.

TCRbeta CDR3 regions were amplified from genomic DNA by means of the immunoSEQ Assay, a bias-controlled multiplex PCR. As for how the authors treated the data: The number of nucleated cells in each sample was estimated from the amplification of reference gene primers within the assay. Sequence reads were collapsed and filtered to measure the absolute abundance of every unique TCRbeta CDR3 rearrangement. Productive Simpson clonality was computed per sample as the square root of Simpson's diversity index over productive rearrangements. Not all clones reach the TCRdb copy of this immuneACCESS table, which keeps in-frame sequences only. Checked studies attribute under half of the gap to unresolved V genes and leave the rest unexplained. The D gene and trimming were derived from the DNA, and the V and J assignments and clone size from that table. For this sample there are around 180,000 clones; more than 65% appear just once. The ten largest clones add up to roughly a sixth of the sample.

As concerns this clone: What antigen it recognizes has not been identified. Per-base quality was not reported, and no clone a single base away is much larger than it.

In the prospective study, participants were about 18 to 90 years old, resided in fewer than 25 geographic areas of the United States, and were enrolled through a virtual design. In the prospective study, cohorts were assigned on the basis of participant-reported clinical history obtained from a screening survey and a study questionnaire. In the prospective study, mobile phlebotomists collected whole blood, serum and a nasopharyngeal or oropharyngeal swab from each participant. Prospective study participants could optionally give additional blood draws and questionnaires over an approximately 2-month period. Before DNA extraction, blood samples from the prospective study were shipped at room temperature or frozen. Here V drops 6 bases and J drops 1 base, and the junction holds 9 bases not matched to any gene. Counted from cysteine to phenylalanine, this CDR3 has 16 amino acids. Only CDR3 DNA is held: 48 bases, read in frame from base 1. From the germline V gene, CDR1 is SGHNT and CDR2 is YENEEA.

The chain couples TRBV11-3 to TRBJ1-1; TRBD1 agrees with 9 junctional bases. The receptor was derived from a woman between 45 and 65 years old with acute COVID-19. The material sequenced was PBMCs or T cells enriched from blood (not recorded which). The nucleotide sequence reads as follows: TGTGCCAGCAGTACTGGGACAGGGCTTAGGAACACTGAAGCTTTCTTT. It encodes CASSTGTGLRNTEAFF. Beyond the CDR3, the reference TRBV11-3 and TRBJ1-1 genes provide the residues; the full variable domain reads: EAGVVQSPRYKIIEKKQPVAFWCNPISGHNTLYWYLQNLGQGPELLIRYENEEAVDDSQLPKDRFSAERLKGVDSTLKIQPAELGDSAVYLCASSTGTGLRNTEAFFGQGTRLTVV.